The present entry profiles one T cell receptor beta chain with its context. TCRdb's table, derived via immunoSEQ multiplex PCR, lists solely in-frame clones and lacks some. The top ten clones hold 10% to 11% of a sample with tens of thousands of clones, about 85% of them seen once. These data are taken from a study of blood T cell repertoires in COVID-19. As for the study in general: Material from acute and convalescent COVID-19 was sourced from the United States, Italy and Spain.

The clonotype comes from a human donor in a cohort sampled during active COVID-19. The specimen sequenced was peripheral blood.

In nucleotides, the CDR3 is TGTGCCAGCAAACTAGCGGGGCCCAACAATGAGCAGTTCTTC. This encodes CASKLAGPNNEQFF. This sequence joins TRBV5-4 and TRBJ2-1, with 10 bases identical to TRBD2. Germline V CDR1 and CDR2: SGHNT, YYREEE (reference sequence). The CDR3 totals 14 residues. After removal of 6 bases from V and 5 bases from J, the junction contained 5 bases not matched to a gene.